This T cell receptor beta chain emerged from a study of blood T cells in healthy people across ages. Using a J-beta primer mix together with a sample-barcoded 5' primer, a second PCR was run for about 7 to 12 cycles. Unique molecular identifiers of 12 random nucleotides labeled each cDNA. One entry per CDR3 protein, called by TCRdb with MiXCR from the 5' RACE reads. This table holds about 1.6 million distinct CDR3 sequences, about 35% found once. This clonotype was counted between two and nine times. The CDR3 totals 15 residues. The germline V gene encodes CDR1 SGHNT and CDR2 YYREEE (reference sequence). The V gene end was trimmed by 1 base and the J gene end by 9 bases; junction bases not matched to a gene: 8.

The sequenced sample consisted of blood. The chain is built from TRBV5-4 and TRBJ2-1; 9 bases are shared with TRBD2. The clonotype originates from a young woman in good health. CDR3: CASSLLVAGAPEQFF. The CDR3 bases are TGTGCCAGCAGCTTGTTGGTAGCGGGAGCCCCTGAGCAGTTCTTC.